This T cell receptor (beta chain) was profiled in a study of cytomegalovirus exposure and HLA in healthy donors. Overall study results and limits: A later analysis found TCR association rates differed by HLA locus, highest for DRB1 and lowest for HLA-C. TCR beta V- and J-gene trimming, according to a later analysis, was linked to a missense DCLRE1C variant. Later analysis identified several of the most significant clusters that appeared linked to common viral pathogens.

Germline CDR1 SEHNR, CDR2 FQNEAQ (reference sequence). Trimming removed 2 bases at V and 0 bases at J, with 10 bases between. There are 15 residues in the CDR3. All the people who gave samples were healthy bone marrow donors. PCR primers comprised 60 Vbeta and 13 Jbeta primers. Repertoires were generated with immunoSEQ multiplex PCR, while TCRdb's copy carries only in-frame clones and drops some. In the table there are 150,000 or so clones, roughly 80% of which are singletons. About this clone itself: Antigen: not known.

The chain links TRBV7-9 to TRBJ1-1, with TRBD1 as a possible D gene (6 bases). Sequencing input: PBMCs. This clonotype originated in a woman between 45 and 60 years old in good health and CMV-seropositive. The CDR3 DNA follows: TGTGCCAGCAGCTTAAAGGGACAAGTGAACACTGAAGCTTTCTTT. Protein sequence: CASSLKGQVNTEAFF.